A single sample is the source of the 8 T cell receptor beta chains below, sequenced in a study of shared clonotypes between healthy human individuals. Naive CD8 cells comprised CD45RO-negative, CCR7-positively selected cells, excluding terminally differentiated effector memory CD45RA+ cells. TCRdb keeps only in-frame clones here, not all; method: immunoSEQ multiplex PCR. The data contain about 1,800,000 clones, around 96% of them singletons. Sequencing input: naive CD8+ T cells sorted from blood. The source of these receptors is a man younger than 30 in good health.

The gene calls are TRBV29-1 and TRBJ2-5; no clear D gene. From germline, CDR1 is SQVTM and CDR2 ANQGSEA. V was shortened by 4 bases and J by 1 base, with 13 bases between the two germline ends. The CDR3 has 14 residues. CDR3 residues: CSVASGRLQETQYF. Here the CDR3 DNA reads TGCAGCGTTGCCTCCGGACGGCTCCAAGAGACCCAGTACTTC. Combining the CDR3 with reference TRBV29-1 and TRBJ2-5 gives the whole variable domain SAVISQKPSRDICQRGTSLTIQCQVDSQVTMMFWYRQQPGQSLTLIATANQGSEATYESGFVIDKFPISRPNLTFSTLTVSNMSPEDSSIYLCSVASGRLQETQYFGPGTRLLVL.

Only one count was recorded for this clone. This chain joins TRBV4-1 and TRBJ2-7; 8 nucleotides align to TRBD1. This CDR3 contains 15 residues. The germline gives CDR1 MGHRA, CDR2 YSYEKL. Unmatched junction bases numbered 6, after V lost 4 bases and J lost 1 base. The CDR3 is CASSRITGGSYEQYF. The CDR3 DNA reads as TGCGCCAGCAGCCGTATCACAGGGGGTTCCTACGAGCAGTACTTC.

The genes are TRBV7-2 and TRBJ2-7; no clear D. The CDR3 contains 12 residues. Germline V gene sequence: CDR1 SGHTA, CDR2 FQGNSA. V was shortened by 2 bases and J by 1 base, with 3 bases between the two germline ends. In nucleotides, the CDR3 is TGTGCCAGCAGCTTAATTTCCTACGAGCAGTACTTC. As protein: CASSLISYEQYF.

In regard to this clone: This sample also contains other DNA sequences that code for the same CDR3. The chain employs TRBV27 and TRBJ1-1; D is uncertain. The germline V gene encodes CDR1 MNHEY and CDR2 SMNVEV (reference sequence). This CDR3 is built from 13 residues. V gave up 2 bases and J gave up 2 bases, with 6 bases separating them. The CDR3 is CASSLGPNTEAFF. The CDR3 coding sequence is TGTGCCAGCAGTTTAGGACCTAACACTGAAGCTTTCTTT.

Regarding this clone: This sample also contains other DNA sequences that code for the same CDR3. The chain uses TRBV9 and TRBJ2-3; D unclear. Germline CDR1 and CDR2: SGDLS and YYNGEE. The CDR3 is made up of 13 amino acids. V was clipped by 3 bases and J by 2 bases, with 7 bases between them. The CDR3 nucleotides read TGTGCCAGCAGCGCCCCTAACACAGATACGCAGTATTTT. It yields the protein CASSAPNTDTQYF.

This chain connects TRBV27 to TRBJ2-7; 10 nucleotides align to TRBD1. The germline V gene has CDR1 MNHEY and CDR2 SMNVEV (reference sequence). V gave up 8 bases and J gave up 2 bases; unmatched junction bases: 3. The CDR3 is 13 amino acids. CDR3 DNA sequence: TGTGCCAGCCGAGGACAGGGGGCCTACGAGCAGTACTTC. Protein: CASRGQGAYEQYF.

CDR3 bases: TGTGCCAGAAGCTCCGGGGAGGGGGTTCGCTATGGCTACACCTTC. Its protein product is CARSSGEGVRYGYTF. The chain couples TRBV5-3 to TRBJ1-2, with D tentatively TRBD1 (6 bases). TRBV5-3 is noted as an ORF with a role that remains uncertain. V lost 3 bases and J lost 4, with 16 bases in between. CDR3 length: 15 residues.

This rearrangement joins TRBV4-3 to TRBJ1-2; possible D gene TRBD1, 5 bases. The length of the CDR3 is 14 residues. Germline CDR1 LGHNA, CDR2 YSLEER. The germline V and J ends were trimmed by 3 bases and 6 bases, with 14 bases remaining between them. CDR3 protein: CASSQYHGGDGYTF. In nucleotides, the CDR3 is TGCGCCAGCAGCCAGTATCACGGGGGGGATGGCTACACCTTC.